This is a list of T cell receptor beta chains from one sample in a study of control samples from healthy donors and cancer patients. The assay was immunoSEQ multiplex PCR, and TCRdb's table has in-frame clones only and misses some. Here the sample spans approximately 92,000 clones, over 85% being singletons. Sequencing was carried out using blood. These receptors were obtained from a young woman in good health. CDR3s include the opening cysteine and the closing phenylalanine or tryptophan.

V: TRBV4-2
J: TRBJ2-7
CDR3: CASSQGTGTSGGAVQYF

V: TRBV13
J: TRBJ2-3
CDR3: CASSLALAGGADTQYF

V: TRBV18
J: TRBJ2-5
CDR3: CASSQSEGETQYF

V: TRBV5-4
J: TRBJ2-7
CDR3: CASSLNLGGLSSYEQYF

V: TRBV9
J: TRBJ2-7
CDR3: CASSPDIGPSYEQYF

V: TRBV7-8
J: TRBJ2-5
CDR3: CASSQGGGTEQETQYF

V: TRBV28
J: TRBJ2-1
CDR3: CASRHRFRASGLREQFF

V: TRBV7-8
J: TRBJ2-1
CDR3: CASSLSTEQFF

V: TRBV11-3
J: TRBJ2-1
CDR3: CASSPRLETGNEQFF

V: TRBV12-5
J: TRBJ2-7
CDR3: CASGASPTGSVGGYEQYF

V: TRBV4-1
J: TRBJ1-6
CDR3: CASSQSLMGNSPLHF

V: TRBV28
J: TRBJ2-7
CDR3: CASSFKGRGSYEQYF

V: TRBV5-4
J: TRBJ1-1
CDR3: CASSLFQGAATEAFF

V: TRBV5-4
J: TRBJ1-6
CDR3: CASSHRTGVNNSPLHF

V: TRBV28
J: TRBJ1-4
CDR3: CASSSQTGGNEKLFF

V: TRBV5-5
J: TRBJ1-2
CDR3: CASSLRVHDNYGYTF

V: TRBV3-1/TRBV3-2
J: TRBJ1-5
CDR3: CASSQYSPAGDQPQHF